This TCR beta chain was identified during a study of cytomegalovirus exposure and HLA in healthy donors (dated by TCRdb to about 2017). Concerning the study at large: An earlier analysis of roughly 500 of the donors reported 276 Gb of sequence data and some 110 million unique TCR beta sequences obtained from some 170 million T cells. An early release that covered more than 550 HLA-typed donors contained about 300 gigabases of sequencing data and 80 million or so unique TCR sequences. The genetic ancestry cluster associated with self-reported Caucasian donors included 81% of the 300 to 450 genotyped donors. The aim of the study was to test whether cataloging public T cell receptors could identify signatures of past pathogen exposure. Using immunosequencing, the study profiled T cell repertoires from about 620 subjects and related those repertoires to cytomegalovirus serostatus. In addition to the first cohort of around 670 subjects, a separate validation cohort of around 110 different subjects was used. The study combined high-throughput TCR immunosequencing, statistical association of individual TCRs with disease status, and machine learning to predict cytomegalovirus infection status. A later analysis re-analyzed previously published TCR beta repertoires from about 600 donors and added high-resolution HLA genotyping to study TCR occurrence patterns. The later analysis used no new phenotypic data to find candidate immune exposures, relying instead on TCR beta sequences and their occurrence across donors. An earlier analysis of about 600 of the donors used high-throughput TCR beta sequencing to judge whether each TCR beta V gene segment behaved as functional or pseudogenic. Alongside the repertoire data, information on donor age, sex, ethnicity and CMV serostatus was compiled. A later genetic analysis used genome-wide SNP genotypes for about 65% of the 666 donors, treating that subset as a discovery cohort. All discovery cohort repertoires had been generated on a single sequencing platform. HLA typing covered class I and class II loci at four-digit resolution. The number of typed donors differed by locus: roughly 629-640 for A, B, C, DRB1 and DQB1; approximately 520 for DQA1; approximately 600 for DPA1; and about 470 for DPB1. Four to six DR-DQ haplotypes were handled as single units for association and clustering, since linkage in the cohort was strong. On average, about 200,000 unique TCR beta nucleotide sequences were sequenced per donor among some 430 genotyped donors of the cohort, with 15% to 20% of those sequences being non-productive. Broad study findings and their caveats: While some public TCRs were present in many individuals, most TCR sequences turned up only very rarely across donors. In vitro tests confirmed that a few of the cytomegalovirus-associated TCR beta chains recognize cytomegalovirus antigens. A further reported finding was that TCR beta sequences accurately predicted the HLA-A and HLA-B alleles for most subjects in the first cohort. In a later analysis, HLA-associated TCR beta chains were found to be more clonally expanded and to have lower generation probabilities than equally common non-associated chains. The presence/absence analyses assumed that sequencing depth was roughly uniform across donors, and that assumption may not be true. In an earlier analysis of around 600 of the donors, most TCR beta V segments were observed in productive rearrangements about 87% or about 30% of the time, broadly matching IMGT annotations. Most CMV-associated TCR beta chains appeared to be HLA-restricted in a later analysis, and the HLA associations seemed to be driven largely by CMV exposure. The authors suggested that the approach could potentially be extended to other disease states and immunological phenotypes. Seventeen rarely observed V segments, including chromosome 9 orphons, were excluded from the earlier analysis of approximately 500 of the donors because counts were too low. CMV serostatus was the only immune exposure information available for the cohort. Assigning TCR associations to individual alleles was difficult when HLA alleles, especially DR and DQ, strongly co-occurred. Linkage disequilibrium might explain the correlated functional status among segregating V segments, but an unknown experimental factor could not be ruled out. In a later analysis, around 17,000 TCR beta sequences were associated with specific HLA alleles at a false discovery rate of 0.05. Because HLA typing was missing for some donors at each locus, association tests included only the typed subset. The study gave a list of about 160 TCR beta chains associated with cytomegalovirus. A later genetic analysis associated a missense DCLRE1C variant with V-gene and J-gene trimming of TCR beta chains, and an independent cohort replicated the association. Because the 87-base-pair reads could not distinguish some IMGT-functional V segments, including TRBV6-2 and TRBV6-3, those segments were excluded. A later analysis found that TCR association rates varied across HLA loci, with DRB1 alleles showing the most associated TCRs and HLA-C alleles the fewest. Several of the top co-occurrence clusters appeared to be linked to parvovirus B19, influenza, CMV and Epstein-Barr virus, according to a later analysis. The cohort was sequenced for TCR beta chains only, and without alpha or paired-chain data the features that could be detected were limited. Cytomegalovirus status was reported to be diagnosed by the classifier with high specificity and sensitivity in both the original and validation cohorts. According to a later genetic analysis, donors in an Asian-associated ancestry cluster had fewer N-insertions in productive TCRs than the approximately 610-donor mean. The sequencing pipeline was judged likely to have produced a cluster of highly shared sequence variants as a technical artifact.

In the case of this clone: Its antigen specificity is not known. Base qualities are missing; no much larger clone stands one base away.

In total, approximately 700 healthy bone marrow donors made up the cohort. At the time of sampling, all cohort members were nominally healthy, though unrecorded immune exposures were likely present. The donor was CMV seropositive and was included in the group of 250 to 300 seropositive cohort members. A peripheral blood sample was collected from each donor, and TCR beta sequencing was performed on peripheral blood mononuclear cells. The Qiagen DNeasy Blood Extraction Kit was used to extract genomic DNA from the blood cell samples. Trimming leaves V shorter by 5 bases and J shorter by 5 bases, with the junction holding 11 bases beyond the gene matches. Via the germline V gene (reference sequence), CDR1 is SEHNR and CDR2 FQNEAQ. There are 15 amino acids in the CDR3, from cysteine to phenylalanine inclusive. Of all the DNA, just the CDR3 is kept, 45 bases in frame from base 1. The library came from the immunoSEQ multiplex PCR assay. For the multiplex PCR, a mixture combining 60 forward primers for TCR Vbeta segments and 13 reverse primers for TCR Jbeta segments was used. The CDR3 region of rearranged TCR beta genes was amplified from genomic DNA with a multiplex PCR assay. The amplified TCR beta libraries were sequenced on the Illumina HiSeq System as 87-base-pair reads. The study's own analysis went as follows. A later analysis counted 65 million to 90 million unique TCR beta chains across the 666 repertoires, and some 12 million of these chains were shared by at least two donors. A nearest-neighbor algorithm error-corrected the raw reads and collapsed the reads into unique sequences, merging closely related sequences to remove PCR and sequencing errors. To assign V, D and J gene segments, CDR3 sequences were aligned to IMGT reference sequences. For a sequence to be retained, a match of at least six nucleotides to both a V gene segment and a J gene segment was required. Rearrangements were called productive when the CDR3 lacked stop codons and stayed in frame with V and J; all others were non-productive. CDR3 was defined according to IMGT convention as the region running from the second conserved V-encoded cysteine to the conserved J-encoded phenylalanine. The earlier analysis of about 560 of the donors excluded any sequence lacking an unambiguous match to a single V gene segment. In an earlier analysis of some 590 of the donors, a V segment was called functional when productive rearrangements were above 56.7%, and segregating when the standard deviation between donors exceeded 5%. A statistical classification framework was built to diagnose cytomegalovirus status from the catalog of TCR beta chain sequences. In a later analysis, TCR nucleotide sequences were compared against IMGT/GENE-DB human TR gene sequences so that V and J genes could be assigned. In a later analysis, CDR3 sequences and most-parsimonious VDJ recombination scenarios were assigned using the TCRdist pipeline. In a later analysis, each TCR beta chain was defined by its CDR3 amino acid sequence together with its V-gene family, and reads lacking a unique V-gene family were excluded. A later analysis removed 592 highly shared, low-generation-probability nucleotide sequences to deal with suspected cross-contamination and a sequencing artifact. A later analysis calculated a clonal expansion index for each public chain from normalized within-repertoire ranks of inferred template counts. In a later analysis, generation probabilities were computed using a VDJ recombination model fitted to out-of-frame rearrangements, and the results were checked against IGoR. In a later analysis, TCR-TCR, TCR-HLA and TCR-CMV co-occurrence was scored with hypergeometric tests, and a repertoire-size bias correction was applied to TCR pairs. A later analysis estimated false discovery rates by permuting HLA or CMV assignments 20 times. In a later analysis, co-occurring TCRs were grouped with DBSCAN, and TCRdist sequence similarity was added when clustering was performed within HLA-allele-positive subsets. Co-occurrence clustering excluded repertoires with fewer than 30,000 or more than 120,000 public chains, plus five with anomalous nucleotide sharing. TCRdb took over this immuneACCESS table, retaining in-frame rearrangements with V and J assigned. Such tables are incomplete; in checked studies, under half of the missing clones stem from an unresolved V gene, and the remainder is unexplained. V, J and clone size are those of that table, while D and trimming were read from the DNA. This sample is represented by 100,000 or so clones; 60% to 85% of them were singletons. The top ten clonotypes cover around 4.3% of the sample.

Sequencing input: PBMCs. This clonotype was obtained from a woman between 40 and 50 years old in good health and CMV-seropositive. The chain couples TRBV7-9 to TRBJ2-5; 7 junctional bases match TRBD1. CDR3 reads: CASSPLPGQYETQYF. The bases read TGTGCCAGCAGCCCCTTACCGGGACAGTACGAGACCCAGTACTTC. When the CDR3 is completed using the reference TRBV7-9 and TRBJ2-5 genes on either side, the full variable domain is DTGVSQNPRHKITKRGQNVTFRCDPISEHNRLYWYRQTLGQGPEFLTYFQNEAQLEKSRLLSDRFSAERPKGSFSTLEIQRTEQGDSAMYLCASSPLPGQYETQYFGPGTRLLVL.